Listed here are 2 T cell receptor beta chains from one sample, sequenced in a study of human T cells and chemical hapten exposure. Time point described: patch test 2, 6 weeks after DPC sensitization. Sample treatment: therapeutic diphenylcyclopropenone sensitization with weekly scalp DPC. One entry per CDR3 protein, called by TCRdb with MiXCR from the RACE reads. The sample carries about 54,000 distinct CDR3 sequences, about 10% recorded once. The sample consisted of whole blood, taken in connection with sensitization to the hapten diphenylcyclopropenone (DPC). These receptors were collected from a woman between 45 and 65 years old with alopecia areata. Some clones in this sample may be carry-over from other donors' samples.

The chain recombines TRBV2 with TRBJ2-3; unclear D gene. V lost 1 base to trimming and J lost 4 bases, with 9 bases between them. CDR1 is SNHLY, CDR2 FYNNEI, per germline. The CDR3 is made up of 14 amino acids. In nucleotides, the CDR3 is TGTGCCAGCAGTGAAGGATTCCCCGCAGATACGCAGTATTTT. Translating gives CASSEGFPADTQYF.

This clonotype showed up just a few times. The chain has TRBV13 and TRBJ2-1; weak D call: TRBD2 (6 bases). Germline CDR1 and CDR2: PRHDT and FYEKMQ (reference sequence). Trimming removed 4 bases at V and 1 base at J, with 20 bases between. The CDR3 is 18 amino acids. This chain's CDR3 is CASSSSAGSSKSYNEQFF. CDR3 nucleotides: TGTGCCAGCAGCTCTAGCGCGGGAAGTAGTAAATCCTACAATGAGCAGTTCTTC.